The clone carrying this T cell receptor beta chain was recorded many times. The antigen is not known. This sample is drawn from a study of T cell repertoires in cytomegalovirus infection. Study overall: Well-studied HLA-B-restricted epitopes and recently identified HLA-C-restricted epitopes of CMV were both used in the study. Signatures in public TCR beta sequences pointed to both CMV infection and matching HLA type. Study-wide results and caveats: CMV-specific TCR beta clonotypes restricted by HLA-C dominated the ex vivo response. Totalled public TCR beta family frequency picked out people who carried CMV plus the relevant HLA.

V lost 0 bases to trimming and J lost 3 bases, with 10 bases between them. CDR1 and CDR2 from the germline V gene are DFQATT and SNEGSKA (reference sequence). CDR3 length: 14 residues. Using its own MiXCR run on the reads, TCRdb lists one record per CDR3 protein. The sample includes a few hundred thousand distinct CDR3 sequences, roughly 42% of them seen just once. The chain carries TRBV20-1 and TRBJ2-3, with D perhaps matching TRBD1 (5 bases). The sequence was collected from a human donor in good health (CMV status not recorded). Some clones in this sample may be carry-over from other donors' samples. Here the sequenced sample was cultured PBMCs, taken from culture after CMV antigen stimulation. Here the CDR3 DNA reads TGCAGTGCTAGAGATGGGGCGAGTACAGATACGCAGTATTTT. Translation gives CSARDGASTDTQYF.